This TCR beta chain was found in a study of cytomegalovirus exposure and HLA in healthy donors (dated 2017 in TCRdb). For the wider study: According to a later analysis, one platform produced both the roughly 110 validation repertoires and the 670 or so repertoires of the first cohort. A separate validation cohort of 90 to 150 different subjects was used in addition to the roughly 640-subject first cohort. The study aimed to test whether signatures of past pathogen exposure could be identified by cataloging public T cell receptors. The study combined high-throughput TCR immunosequencing, statistical association of individual TCRs with disease status, and machine learning to predict cytomegalovirus infection status. Here is what the overall study found, with its caveats: A later analysis found that TCRs clustered in the first cohort also tended to co-occur in the 95 to 150 validation repertoires, with approximately 95% of cluster scores above 0. Most TCR sequences were observed very rarely across donors, whereas some public TCRs were present in many individuals. In the study, 150 to 200 TCR beta chains were listed as associated with cytomegalovirus. It was suggested by the authors that the approach could potentially be generalized to other disease states and immunological phenotypes. A few of the identified cytomegalovirus-associated TCR beta chains were confirmed in vitro to be specific for cytomegalovirus antigens. The classifier was reported to diagnose cytomegalovirus status with high specificity and sensitivity in both the original and validation cohorts. A later analysis lacked HLA typing for the validation cohort, so it scored co-occurrence in that cohort across all 110 or so repertoires.

The library relied on the immunoSEQ multiplex PCR assay. In the source study's methods: A statistical classification framework was built to diagnose cytomegalovirus status from the catalog of TCR beta chain sequences. Drawn from immuneACCESS, this table holds only the in-frame rearrangements with V and J called that TCRdb kept. Clones are partly lost; checked studies trace under half to an unresolved V gene and leave the rest unexplained. The DNA gave D and trimming, while V, J and clone size come from that table. The sample table records about 310,000 clones; nearly 90% of these occur just once. Clones ranked in the top ten supply 0.9% to 1% of the sample. The donors were included in the validation cohort of roughly 130 subjects, a group kept apart from the roughly 610-subject first cohort. About this clone: Its antigen specificity is not known. No much larger clonotype is one base removed from it; base qualities were not supplied.

As encoded in the germline V gene, CDR1 is SGDLS while CDR2 is YYNGEE. V is cut back by 3 bases and J by 4 bases, with 6 bases in the junction unmatched. Spanning cysteine to phenylalanine, the CDR3 consists of 15 amino acids. The CDR3 DNA has 45 bases and is translated from base 1. Sequenced input: PBMCs. This sequence uses TRBV9 and TRBJ1-5; the central 8 bases match TRBD1. The TCR was taken from a man between 25 and 39 years old in good health and CMV-seronegative. The DNA sequence is given as TGTGCCAGCAGCGCAGGACAGGGCTCGAATCAGCCCCAGCATTTT. Its protein reads: CASSAGQGSNQPQHF.